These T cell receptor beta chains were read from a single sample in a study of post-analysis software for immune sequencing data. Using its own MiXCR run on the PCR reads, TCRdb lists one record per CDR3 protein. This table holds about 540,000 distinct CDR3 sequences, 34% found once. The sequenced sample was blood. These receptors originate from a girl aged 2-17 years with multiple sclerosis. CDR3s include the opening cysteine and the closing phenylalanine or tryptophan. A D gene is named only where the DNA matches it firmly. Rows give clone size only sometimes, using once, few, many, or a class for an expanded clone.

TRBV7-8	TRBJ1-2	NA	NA	CASSLLQGSYGYTF	TGTGCCAGCAGCCTACTGCAGGGGAGCTATGGCTACACCTTC
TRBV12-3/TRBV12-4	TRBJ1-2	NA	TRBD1	CASTMDRGGGYTF	TGTGCCAGCACGATGGACAGGGGCGGTGGCTACACCTTC
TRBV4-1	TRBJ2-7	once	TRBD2	CASSQSGLADYEQYF	TGCGCCAGCAGCCAATCGGGACTAGCGGATTACGAGCAGTACTTC
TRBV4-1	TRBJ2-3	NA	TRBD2	CASSRVGGGSTDTQYF	TGCGCCAGCAGCCGTGTTGGGGGGGGTAGCACAGATACGCAGTATTTT
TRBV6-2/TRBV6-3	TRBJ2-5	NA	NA	CASRVGGVETQYF	TGTGCCAGCAGGGTCGGGGGCGTGGAGACCCAGTACTTC
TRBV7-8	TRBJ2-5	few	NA	CASSLGFRDKQETQYF	TGTGCCAGCAGCTTAGGGTTCCGGGACAAACAAGAGACCCAGTACTTC
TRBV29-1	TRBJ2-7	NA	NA	CSVGLPWRNADRGPGTYEQYF	TGCAGCGTTGGCCTACCCTGGAGGAACGCGGATCGAGGACCCGGAACCTACGAGCAGTACTTC
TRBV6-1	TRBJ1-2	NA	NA	CASSRRRSTDNYGYTF	TGTGCCAGCAGTCGACGGCGGTCGACAGATAACTATGGCTACACCTTC
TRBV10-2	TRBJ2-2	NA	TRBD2	CASRRVAGGYTGELFF	TGCGCCAGCAGGAGAGTAGCGGGGGGCTACACCGGGGAGCTGTTTTTT
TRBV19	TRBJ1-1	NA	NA	CASRRGPTEAFF	TGTGCCAGTAGGCGAGGGCCCACTGAAGCTTTCTTT
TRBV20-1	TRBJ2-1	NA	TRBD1	CSARDRRTGDHNEQFF	TGCAGTGCTAGAGATCGAAGGACAGGGGACCACAATGAGCAGTTCTTC
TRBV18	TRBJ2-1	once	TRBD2	CASSPLGGVNEQFF	TGTGCCAGCTCACCACTCGGGGGGGTCAATGAGCAGTTCTTC
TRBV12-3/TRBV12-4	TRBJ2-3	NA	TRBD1	CASSFPPTGVPTDTQYF	TGTGCCAGCAGTTTCCCTCCGACAGGGGTACCCACAGATACGCAGTATTTT
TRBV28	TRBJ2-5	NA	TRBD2	CASSFRASGQETQYF	TGTGCCAGCAGTTTCAGGGCTAGCGGGCAAGAGACCCAGTACTTC
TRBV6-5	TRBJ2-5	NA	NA	CASSYLGREETQYF	TGTGCCAGCAGTTACCTCGGGCGTGAGGAGACCCAGTACTTC
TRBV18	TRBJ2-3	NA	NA	CASSPRTNGDSQYF	TGTGCCAGCTCACCCAGGACTAACGGGGATTCGCAGTATTTT
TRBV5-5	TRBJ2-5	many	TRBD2	CASSSGGPRETQYF	TGTGCCAGCAGCTCGGGGGGGCCCAGGGAGACCCAGTACTTC
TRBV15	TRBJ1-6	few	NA	CATSRDARGDNSPLHF	TGTGCCACCAGCAGAGATGCCCGGGGCGATAATTCACCCCTCCACTTT
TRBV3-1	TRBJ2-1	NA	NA	CASSQDFGGAEQFF	TGTGCCAGCAGCCAAGATTTCGGCGGGGCGGAGCAGTTCTTC
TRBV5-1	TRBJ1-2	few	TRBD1	CASRRLPTGVDGYTF	TGCGCCAGCAGACGACTGCCTACAGGGGTGGATGGCTACACCTTC
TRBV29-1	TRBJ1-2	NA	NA	CSVDRGPYGYTF	TGCAGCGTTGATCGGGGCCCCTATGGCTACACCTTC
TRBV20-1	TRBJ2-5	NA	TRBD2	CSAGRLATYQETQYF	TGCAGTGCTGGCCGACTAGCGACCTACCAAGAGACCCAGTACTTC
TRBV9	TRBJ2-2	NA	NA	CASSGGPTGELFF	TGTGCCAGCAGCGGAGGGCCTACCGGGGAGCTGTTTTTT
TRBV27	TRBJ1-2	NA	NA	CASSPIPPSGVNYGYTF	TGTGCCAGCAGTCCAATCCCGCCCTCCGGGGTTAACTATGGCTACACCTTC
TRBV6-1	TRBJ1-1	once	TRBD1	CASKSPGQGNTEAFF	TGTGCCAGCAAGTCCCCCGGACAGGGCAACACTGAAGCTTTCTTT
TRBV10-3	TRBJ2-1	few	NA	CAISEYQGSGDNEQFF	TGTGCCATCAGTGAGTATCAAGGTTCGGGGGACAATGAGCAGTTCTTC
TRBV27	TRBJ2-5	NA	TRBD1	CASRVIQGFETQYF	TGTGCCAGCAGGGTCATACAGGGGTTTGAGACCCAGTACTTC
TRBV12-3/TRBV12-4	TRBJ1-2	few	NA	CASSPAGAGYGYTF	TGTGCCAGCAGTCCGGCAGGGGCGGGCTATGGCTACACCTTC
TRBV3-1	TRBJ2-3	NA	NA	CASSQPGIGTDTQYF	TGTGCCAGCAGCCAACCGGGAATCGGGACAGATACGCAGTATTTT
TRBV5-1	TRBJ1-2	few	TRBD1	CASSVDRAVNYGYTF	TGCGCCAGCAGCGTGGACAGGGCGGTAAACTATGGCTACACCTTC
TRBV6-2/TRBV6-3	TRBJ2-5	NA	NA	CASSYLGNQETQYF	TGTGCCAGCAGTTACTTGGGCAACCAAGAGACCCAGTACTTC
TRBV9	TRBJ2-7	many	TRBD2	CASSLGTSGGDQPYEQYF	TGTGCCAGCAGCCTTGGGACTAGCGGGGGGGATCAGCCCTACGAGCAGTACTTC
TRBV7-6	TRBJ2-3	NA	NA	CASSLGSIGAYTDTQYF	TGTGCCAGCAGCTTAGGGTCCATTGGGGCTTACACAGATACGCAGTATTTT
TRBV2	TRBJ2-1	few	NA	CASRGEAGSNNEQFF	TGTGCCAGCAGGGGCGAGGCAGGGTCTAACAATGAGCAGTTCTTC
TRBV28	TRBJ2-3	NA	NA	CASSSYPGTTLGDTQYF	TGTGCCAGCAGTTCGTACCCCGGGACGACACTGGGAGATACGCAGTATTTT
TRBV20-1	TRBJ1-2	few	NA	CSAEGGGGGYTF	TGCAGTGCGGAAGGGGGAGGGGGTGGCTACACCTTC
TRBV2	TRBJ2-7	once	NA	CASIEDSRYEQYF	TGTGCCAGCATAGAGGACAGTCGCTACGAGCAGTACTTC